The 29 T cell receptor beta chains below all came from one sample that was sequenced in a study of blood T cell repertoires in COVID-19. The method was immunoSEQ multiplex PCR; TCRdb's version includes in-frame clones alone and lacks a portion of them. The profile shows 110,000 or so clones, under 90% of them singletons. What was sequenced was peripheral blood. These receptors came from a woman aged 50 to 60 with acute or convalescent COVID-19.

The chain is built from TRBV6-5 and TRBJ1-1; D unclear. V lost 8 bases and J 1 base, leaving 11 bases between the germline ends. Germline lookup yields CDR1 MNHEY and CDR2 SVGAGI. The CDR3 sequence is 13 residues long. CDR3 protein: CASPPRENTEAFF. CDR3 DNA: TGTGCCAGCCCCCCCCGGGAGAACACTGAAGCTTTCTTT.

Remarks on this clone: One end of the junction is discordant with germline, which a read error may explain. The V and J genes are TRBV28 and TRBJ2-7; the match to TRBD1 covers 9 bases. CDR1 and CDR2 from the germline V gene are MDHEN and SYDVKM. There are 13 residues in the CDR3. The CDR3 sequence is CASSIPGQGLAHF. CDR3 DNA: TGTGCCAGCAGTATTCCGGGACAGGGCCTGGCACACTTC.

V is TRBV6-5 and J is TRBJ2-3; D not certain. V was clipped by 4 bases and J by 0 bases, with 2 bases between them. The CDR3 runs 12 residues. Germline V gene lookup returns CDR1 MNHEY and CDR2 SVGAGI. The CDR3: CASSSSTDTQYF. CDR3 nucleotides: TGTGCCAGCAGTTCTAGCACAGATACGCAGTATTTT.

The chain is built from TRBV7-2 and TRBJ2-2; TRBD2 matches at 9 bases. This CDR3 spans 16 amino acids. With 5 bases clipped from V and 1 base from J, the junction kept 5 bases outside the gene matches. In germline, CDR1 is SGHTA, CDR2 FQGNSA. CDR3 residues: CASSPHSGRNTGELFF. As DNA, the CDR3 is TGTGCCAGCAGCCCTCATAGCGGGAGGAACACCGGGGAGCTGTTTTTT.

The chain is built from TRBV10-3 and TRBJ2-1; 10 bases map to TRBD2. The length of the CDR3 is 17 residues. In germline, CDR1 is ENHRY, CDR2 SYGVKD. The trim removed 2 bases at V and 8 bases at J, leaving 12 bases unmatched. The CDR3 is CAISENSGGPPRDEQFF. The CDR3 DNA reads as TGTGCCATCAGTGAGAATAGCGGGGGGCCCCCACGCGATGAGCAGTTCTTC.

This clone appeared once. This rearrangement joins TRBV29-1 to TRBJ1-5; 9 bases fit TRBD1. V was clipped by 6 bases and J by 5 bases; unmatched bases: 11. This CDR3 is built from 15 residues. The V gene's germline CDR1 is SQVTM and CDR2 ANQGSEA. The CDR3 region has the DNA TGCAGCGTGGCCCCAGATGGGACAGGGCATCAGCCCCAGCATTTT. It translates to CSVAPDGTGHQPQHF.

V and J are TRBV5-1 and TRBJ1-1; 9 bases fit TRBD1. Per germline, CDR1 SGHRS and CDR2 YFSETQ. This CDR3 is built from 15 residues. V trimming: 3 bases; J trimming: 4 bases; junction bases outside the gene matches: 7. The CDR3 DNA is TGCGCCAGCAGCTACTCCGGGACAGGGTTCACTGAAGCTTTCTTT. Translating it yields CASSYSGTGFTEAFF.

The CDR3 nucleotides read TGTGCCTGGAGTGTCTTTAATGAAAAACTGTTTTTT. This encodes CAWSVFNEKLFF. This chain uses TRBV30 with TRBJ1-4; D not resolved. CDR3 length: 12 amino acids. The V end lost 0 bases, the J end lost 4 bases, and 3 bases lay between the germline ends. CDR1 and CDR2 from the germline V gene are GTSNPN and SVGIG (reference sequence).

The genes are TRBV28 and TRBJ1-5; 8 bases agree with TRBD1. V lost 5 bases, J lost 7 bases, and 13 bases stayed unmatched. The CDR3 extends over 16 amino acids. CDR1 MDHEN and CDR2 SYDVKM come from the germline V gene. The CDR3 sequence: CASSPPSDRARQPQHF. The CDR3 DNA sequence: TGTGCCAGCAGTCCACCCTCGGACAGGGCGAGGCAGCCCCAGCATTTT.

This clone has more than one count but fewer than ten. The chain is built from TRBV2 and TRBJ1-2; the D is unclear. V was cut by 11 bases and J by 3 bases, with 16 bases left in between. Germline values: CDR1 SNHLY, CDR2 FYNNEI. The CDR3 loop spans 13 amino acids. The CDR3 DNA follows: TGTGCCTGCACTTTACGGACTCACTATGGCTACACCTTC. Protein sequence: CACTLRTHYGYTF.

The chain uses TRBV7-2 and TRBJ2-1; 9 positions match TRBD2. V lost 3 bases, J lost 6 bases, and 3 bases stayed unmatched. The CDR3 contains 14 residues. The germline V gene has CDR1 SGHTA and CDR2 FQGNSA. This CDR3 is CASSLRGGPNEQFF. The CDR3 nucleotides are TGTGCCAGCAGCTTGCGGGGGGGCCCCAATGAGCAGTTCTTC.

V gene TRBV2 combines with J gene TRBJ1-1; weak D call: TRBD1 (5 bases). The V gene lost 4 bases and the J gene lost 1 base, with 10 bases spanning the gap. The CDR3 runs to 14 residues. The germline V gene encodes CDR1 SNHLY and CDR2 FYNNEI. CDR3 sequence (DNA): TGTGCCAGCAGTGTAGGCAGGGCGAACACTGAAGCTTTCTTT. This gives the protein CASSVGRANTEAFF.

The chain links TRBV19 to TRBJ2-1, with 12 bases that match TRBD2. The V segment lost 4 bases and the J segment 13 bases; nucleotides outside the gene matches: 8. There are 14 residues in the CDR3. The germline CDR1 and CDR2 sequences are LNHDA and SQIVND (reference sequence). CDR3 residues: CASSTRPGLAGQFF. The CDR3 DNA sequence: TGTGCCAGTAGTACACGACCGGGACTAGCGGGTCAGTTCTTC. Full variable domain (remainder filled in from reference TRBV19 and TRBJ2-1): DGGITQSPKYLFRKEGQNVTLSCEQNLNHDAMYWYRQDPGQGLRLIYYSQIVNDFQKGDIAEGYSVSREKKESFPLTVTSAQKNPTAFYLCASSTRPGLAGQFFGPGTRLTVL.

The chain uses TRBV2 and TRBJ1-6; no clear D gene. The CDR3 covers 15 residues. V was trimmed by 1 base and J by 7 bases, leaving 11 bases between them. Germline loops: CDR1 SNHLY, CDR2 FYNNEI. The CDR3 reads CASSEEAAANSPLHF. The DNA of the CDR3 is TGTGCCAGCAGTGAAGAGGCGGCAGCAAATTCACCCCTCCACTTT.

For the CDR3, the DNA is TGTGCCAGCAGGGGGACAGGGACTCTTACCTACGAGCAGTACTTC. Amino acid sequence: CASRGTGTLTYEQYF. This rearrangement joins TRBV27 to TRBJ2-7, with 9 bases lining up with TRBD1. This CDR3 has 15 residues. Germline values: CDR1 MNHEY, CDR2 SMNVEV (reference sequence). With V trimmed by 6 bases and J by 2 bases, 8 bases remained unmatched.

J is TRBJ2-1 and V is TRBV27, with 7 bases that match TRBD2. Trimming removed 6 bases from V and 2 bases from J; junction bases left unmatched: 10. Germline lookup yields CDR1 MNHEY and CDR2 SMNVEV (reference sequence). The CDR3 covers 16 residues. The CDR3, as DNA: TGTGCCAGCAGGTGGGGGGGGGTCCAACCCTACAATGAGCAGTTCTTC. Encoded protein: CASRWGGVQPYNEQFF.

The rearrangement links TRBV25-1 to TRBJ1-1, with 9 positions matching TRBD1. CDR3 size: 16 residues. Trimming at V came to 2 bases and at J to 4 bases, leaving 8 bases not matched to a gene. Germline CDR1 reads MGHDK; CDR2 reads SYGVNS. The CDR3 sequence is CASSETGQGSRTEAFF. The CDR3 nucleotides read TGTGCCAGCAGTGAAACGGGACAGGGTAGCCGCACTGAAGCTTTCTTT.

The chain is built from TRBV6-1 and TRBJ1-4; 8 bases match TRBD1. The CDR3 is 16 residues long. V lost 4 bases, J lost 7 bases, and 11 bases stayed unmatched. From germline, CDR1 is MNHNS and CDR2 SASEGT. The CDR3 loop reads CASSARFRGPGEKLFF. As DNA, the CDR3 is TGTGCCAGCAGTGCCCGCTTCAGGGGGCCGGGTGAAAAACTGTTTTTT.

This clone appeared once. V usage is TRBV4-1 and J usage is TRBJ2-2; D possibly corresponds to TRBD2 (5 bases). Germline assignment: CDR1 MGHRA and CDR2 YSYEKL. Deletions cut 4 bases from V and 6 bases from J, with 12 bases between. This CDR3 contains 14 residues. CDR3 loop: CASSPFQRAGELFF. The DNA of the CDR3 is TGCGCCAGCAGCCCCTTCCAGAGGGCCGGGGAGCTGTTTTTT.

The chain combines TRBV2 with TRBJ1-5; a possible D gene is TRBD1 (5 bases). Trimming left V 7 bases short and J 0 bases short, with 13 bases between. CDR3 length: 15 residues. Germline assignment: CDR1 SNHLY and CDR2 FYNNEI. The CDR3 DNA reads TGTGCCAGCACCCGGAGGGGATATAGCAATCAGCCCCAGCATTTT. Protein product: CASTRRGYSNQPQHF.

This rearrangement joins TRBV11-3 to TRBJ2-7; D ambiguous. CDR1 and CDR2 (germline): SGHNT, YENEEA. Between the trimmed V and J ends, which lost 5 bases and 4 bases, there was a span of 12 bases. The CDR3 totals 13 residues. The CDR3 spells CASSRVDAYEQYF. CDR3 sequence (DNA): TGTGCCAGCAGCCGGGTTGACGCTTACGAGCAGTACTTC.

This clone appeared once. CDR3 bases: TGTGCCAGCAGTCATGCGACCGGGACAGGCCACACAGATACGCAGTATTTT. The encoded protein is CASSHATGTGHTDTQYF. This chain links TRBV6-6 with TRBJ2-3; 8 nucleotides line up with TRBD1. This CDR3 has 17 amino acids. V dropped 5 bases and J dropped 2; count of bases not matched to a gene: 12. Per germline, CDR1 MNHNY and CDR2 SVGAGI (reference sequence).

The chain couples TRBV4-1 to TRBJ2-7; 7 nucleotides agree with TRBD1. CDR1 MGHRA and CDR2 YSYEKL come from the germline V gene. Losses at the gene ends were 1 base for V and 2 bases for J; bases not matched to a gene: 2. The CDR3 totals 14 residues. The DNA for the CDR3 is TGCGCCAGCAGCCAAGGGACAGGACCCTACGAGCAGTACTTC. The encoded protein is CASSQGTGPYEQYF.

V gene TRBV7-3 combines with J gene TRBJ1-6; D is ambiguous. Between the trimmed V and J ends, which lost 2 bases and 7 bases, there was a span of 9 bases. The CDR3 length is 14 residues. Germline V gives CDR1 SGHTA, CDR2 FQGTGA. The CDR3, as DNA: TGTGCCAGCAGCTTAGGGCCCGTCAATTCACCCCTCCACTTT. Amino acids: CASSLGPVNSPLHF.

Written as DNA, the CDR3 is TGTGCCACCAGCACCGGACAGGAATCACGTCAGCCCCAGCATTTT. Amino acid sequence: CATSTGQESRQPQHF. The rearrangement joins TRBV15 to TRBJ1-5; 7 bases are shared with TRBD1. The CDR3 has 15 amino acids. V shed 4 bases, J shed 6 bases, and the junction held 9 bases outside the gene matches. Per germline, CDR1 LNHNV and CDR2 YYDKDF (reference sequence). The whole variable domain, remainder taken from reference TRBV15 and TRBJ1-5, is DAMVIQNPRYQVTQFGKPVTLSCSQTLNHNVMYWYQQKSSQAPKLLFHYYDKDFNNEADTPDNFQSRRPNTSFCFLDIRSPGLGDTAMYLCATSTGQESRQPQHFGDGTRLSIL.

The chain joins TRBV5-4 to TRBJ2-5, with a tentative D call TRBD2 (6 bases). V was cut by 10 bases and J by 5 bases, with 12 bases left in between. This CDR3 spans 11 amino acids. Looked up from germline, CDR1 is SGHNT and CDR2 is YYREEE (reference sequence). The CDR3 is CAFLREETQYF. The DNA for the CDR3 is TGTGCCTTCCTACGGGAGGAGACCCAGTACTTC. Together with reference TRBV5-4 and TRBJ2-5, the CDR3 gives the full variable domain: ETGVTQSPTHLIKTRGQQVTLRCSSQSGHNTVSWYQQALGQGPQFIFQYYREEENGRGNFPPRFSGLQFPNYSSELNVNALELDDSALYLCAFLREETQYFGPGTRLLVL.

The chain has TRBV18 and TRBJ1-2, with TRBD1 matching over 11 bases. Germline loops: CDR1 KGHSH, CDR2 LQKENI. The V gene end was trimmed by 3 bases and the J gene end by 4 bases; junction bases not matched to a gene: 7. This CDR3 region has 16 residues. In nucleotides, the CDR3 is TGTGCCAGCTCACCCCGCGGACAGGGGGCTAGCTATGGCTACACCTTC. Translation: CASSPRGQGASYGYTF.

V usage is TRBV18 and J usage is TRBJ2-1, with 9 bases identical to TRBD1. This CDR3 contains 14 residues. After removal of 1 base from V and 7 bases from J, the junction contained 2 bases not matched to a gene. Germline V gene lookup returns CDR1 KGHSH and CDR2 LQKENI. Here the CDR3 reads CASSPQTGGNEQFF. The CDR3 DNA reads TGTGCCAGCTCACCACAGACAGGGGGGAATGAGCAGTTCTTC.

The CDR3 here is CASSIRDSQRSNQPQHF. Here the CDR3 DNA reads TGTGCCAGTAGTATTCGGGACAGCCAAAGGAGCAATCAGCCCCAGCATTTT. The chain employs TRBV19 and TRBJ1-5; 7 bases fit TRBD1. The CDR3 sequence is 17 residues long. Germline CDR1 LNHDA, CDR2 SQIVND (reference sequence). Losses at the gene ends were 3 bases for V and 1 base for J; bases not matched to a gene: 9.